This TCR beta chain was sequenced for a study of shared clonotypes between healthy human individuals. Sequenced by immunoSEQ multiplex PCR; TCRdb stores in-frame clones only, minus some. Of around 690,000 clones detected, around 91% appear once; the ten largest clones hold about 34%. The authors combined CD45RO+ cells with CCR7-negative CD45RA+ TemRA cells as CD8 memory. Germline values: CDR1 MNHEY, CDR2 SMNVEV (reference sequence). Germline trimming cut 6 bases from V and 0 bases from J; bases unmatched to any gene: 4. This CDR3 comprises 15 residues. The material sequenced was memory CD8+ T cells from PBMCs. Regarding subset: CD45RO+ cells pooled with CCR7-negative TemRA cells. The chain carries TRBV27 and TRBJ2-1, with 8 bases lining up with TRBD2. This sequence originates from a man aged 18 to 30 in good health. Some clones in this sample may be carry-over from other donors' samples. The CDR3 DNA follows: TGTGCCAGCAGGCGTAGCGGGACCTCCTACAATGAGCAGTTCTTC. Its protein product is CASRRSGTSYNEQFF.